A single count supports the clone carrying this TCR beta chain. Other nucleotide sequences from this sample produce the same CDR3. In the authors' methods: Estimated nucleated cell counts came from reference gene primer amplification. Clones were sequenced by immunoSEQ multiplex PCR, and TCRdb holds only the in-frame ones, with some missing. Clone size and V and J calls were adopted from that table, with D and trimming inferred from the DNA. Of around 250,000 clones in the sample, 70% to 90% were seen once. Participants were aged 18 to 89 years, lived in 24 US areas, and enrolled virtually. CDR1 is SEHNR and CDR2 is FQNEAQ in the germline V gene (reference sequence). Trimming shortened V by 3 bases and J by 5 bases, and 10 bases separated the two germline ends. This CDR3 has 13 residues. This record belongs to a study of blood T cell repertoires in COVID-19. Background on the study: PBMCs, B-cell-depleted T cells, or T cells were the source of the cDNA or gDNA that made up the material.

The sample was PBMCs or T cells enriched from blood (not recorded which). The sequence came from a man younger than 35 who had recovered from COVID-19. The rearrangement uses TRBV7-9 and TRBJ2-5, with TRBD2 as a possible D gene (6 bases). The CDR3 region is CASSLGGRETQYF. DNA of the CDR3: TGTGCCAGCAGCTTGGGGGGAAGGGAGACCCAGTACTTC.